This is a list of T cell receptor beta chains from one sample in a study of T cell repertoires in cytomegalovirus infection. TCRdb ran MiXCR on the reads and lists one entry per CDR3 protein. This sample yields about 260,000 distinct CDR3 sequences, of which approximately 8.3% are seen a single time; approximately 16% belongs to the top ten. What was sequenced was PBMCs. The source is a human donor in good health (CMV status not recorded). Some clones in this sample may be carry-over from other donors' samples. CDR3s include the opening cysteine and the closing phenylalanine or tryptophan. Each record gives: clone size, J gene, D gene, V gene, CDR3 protein, CDR3 DNA. The D gene is left open where the match is weak. A clone size is listed for some rows: how often the clone was seen (once, few, many), or a class if it is expanded.

size: many; J: TRBJ1-5; D: NA; V: TRBV7-2; CDR3: CASSLGPGSGQPQHF; DNA: TGTGCCAGCAGCTTAGGCCCGGGTTCGGGACAGCCCCAGCATTTT
size: many; J: TRBJ1-6; D: TRBD1; V: TRBV7-2; CDR3: CASHSPGQGTHSPLHF; DNA: TGTGCCAGCCACTCCCCGGGACAGGGCACACATTCACCCCTCCACTTT
size: many; J: TRBJ1-2; D: NA; V: TRBV7-2; CDR3: CASSPPAWQGYGYTF; DNA: TGTGCCAGCAGCCCCCCGGCGTGGCAGGGCTATGGCTACACCTTC
size: many; J: TRBJ2-1; D: NA; V: TRBV28; CDR3: CASSFSDIARNNEQFF; DNA: TGTGCCAGCAGTTTTTCGGACATAGCGAGGAACAATGAGCAGTTCTTC
size: few; J: TRBJ2-3; D: TRBD2; V: TRBV6-6; CDR3: CASKGLAGAFSTDTQYF; DNA: TGTGCCAGCAAGGGACTAGCGGGGGCCTTTAGCACAGATACGCAGTATTTT
size: many; J: TRBJ1-1; D: NA; V: TRBV7-2; CDR3: CASSAPIMNTEAFF; DNA: TGTGCCAGCAGCGCCCCTATCATGAACACTGAAGCTTTCTTT
size: many; J: TRBJ1-1; D: NA; V: TRBV7-2; CDR3: CASSTGLSNTEAFF; DNA: TGTGCCAGCAGCACAGGGTTATCGAACACTGAAGCTTTCTTT
size: NA; J: TRBJ2-5; D: NA; V: TRBV29-1; CDR3: CSVEVRPVAGSQETQYF; DNA: TGCAGCGTTGAAGTTCGTCCCGTGGCAGGATCACAAGAGACCCAGTACTTC
size: NA; J: TRBJ2-7; D: TRBD2; V: TRBV28; CDR3: CASSLRVRGGQYF; DNA: TGTGCCAGCAGTCTCCGGGTGCGGGGGGGGCAGTACTTC
size: NA; J: TRBJ1-5; D: TRBD1; V: TRBV7-2; CDR3: CASSRDRVSDQPQHF; DNA: TGTGCCAGCAGCCGAGACAGGGTAAGCGATCAGCCCCAGCATTTT
size: NA; J: TRBJ2-6; D: NA; V: TRBV19; CDR3: CASSMWVGSGANVLTF; DNA: TGTGCCAGTAGTATGTGGGTAGGCTCTGGGGCCAACGTCCTGACTTTC
size: many; J: TRBJ1-5; D: TRBD1; V: TRBV10-2; CDR3: CASGTGDMKPQHF; DNA: TGCGCCAGCGGGACAGGGGACATGAAGCCCCAGCATTTT
size: many; J: TRBJ2-2; D: TRBD2; V: TRBV7-6; CDR3: CASSSGLAPNTGELFF; DNA: TGTGCCAGCAGCTCCGGACTAGCGCCGAACACCGGGGAGCTGTTTTTT
size: NA; J: TRBJ2-7; D: TRBD1; V: TRBV11-2; CDR3: CASSLSKGQAYEQYF; DNA: TGTGCCAGCAGCTTATCCAAGGGACAGGCATACGAGCAGTACTTC
size: NA; J: TRBJ1-2; D: TRBD1; V: TRBV6-2/TRBV6-3; CDR3: CASSSGQGVYYGYTF; DNA: TGTGCCAGCAGTTCGGGACAGGGGGTATACTATGGCTACACCTTC
size: NA; J: TRBJ2-3; D: TRBD1; V: TRBV20-1; CDR3: CSARFRGRTDTQYF; DNA: TGCAGTGCTAGATTCAGGGGGCGGACAGATACGCAGTATTTT
size: NA; J: TRBJ2-1; D: NA; V: TRBV7-2; CDR3: CASSLIRRTSNYNEQFF; DNA: TGTGCCAGCAGCTTAATTCGTCGGACAAGCAACTACAATGAGCAGTTCTTC
size: few; J: TRBJ2-2; D: NA; V: TRBV7-2; CDR3: CASSAGQTSNTGELFF; DNA: TGTGCCAGCAGCGCGGGACAAACCTCGAACACCGGGGAGCTGTTTTTT
size: many; J: TRBJ2-7; D: NA; V: TRBV12-3/TRBV12-4; CDR3: CASSFGHQSNEQYF; DNA: TGTGCCAGCAGTTTCGGGCATCAATCCAACGAGCAGTACTTC
size: NA; J: TRBJ1-5; D: NA; V: TRBV18; CDR3: CASSPVGGQLYSNQPQHF; DNA: TGTGCCAGCTCACCAGTCGGAGGGCAGCTCTATAGCAATCAGCCCCAGCATTTT
size: few; J: TRBJ1-4; D: NA; V: TRBV11-2; CDR3: CASSPGLMTNEKLFF; DNA: TGTGCCAGCAGCCCAGGGTTGATGACTAATGAAAAACTGTTTTTT
size: few; J: TRBJ1-2; D: NA; V: TRBV7-2; CDR3: CASSLRRAGSGYTF; DNA: TGTGCCAGCAGCTTAAGAAGGGCGGGAAGTGGCTACACCTTC
size: few; J: TRBJ2-1; D: NA; V: TRBV6-2/TRBV6-3; CDR3: CASSPDDNEQFF; DNA: TGTGCCAGCAGCCCCGACGACAATGAGCAGTTCTTC
size: many; J: TRBJ1-5; D: NA; V: TRBV20-1; CDR3: CSAGNPGLSNQPQHF; DNA: TGCAGTGCGGGAAACCCAGGACTGAGCAATCAGCCCCAGCATTTT
size: many; J: TRBJ2-2; D: NA; V: TRBV7-2; CDR3: CASSTRQVTNTGELFF; DNA: TGTGCCAGCAGCACCCGACAGGTTACGAACACCGGGGAGCTGTTTTTT
size: NA; J: TRBJ1-1; D: NA; V: TRBV5-1; CDR3: CASSHLGVTQNTEAFF; DNA: TGCGCCAGCAGCCACTTAGGAGTAACCCAGAACACTGAAGCTTTCTTT
size: many; J: TRBJ1-4; D: NA; V: TRBV7-2; CDR3: CASSSGPNEKLFF; DNA: TGTGCCAGCAGCTCCGGCCCTAATGAAAAACTGTTTTTT
size: few; J: TRBJ2-7; D: TRBD2; V: TRBV20-1; CDR3: CSARAGTSGGDEQYF; DNA: TGCAGTGCTAGAGCCGGGACTAGCGGGGGGGACGAGCAGTACTTC
size: few; J: TRBJ2-7; D: NA; V: TRBV19; CDR3: CASSIGTNRDEQYF; DNA: TGTGCCAGTAGTATAGGCACGAACAGGGACGAGCAGTACTTC